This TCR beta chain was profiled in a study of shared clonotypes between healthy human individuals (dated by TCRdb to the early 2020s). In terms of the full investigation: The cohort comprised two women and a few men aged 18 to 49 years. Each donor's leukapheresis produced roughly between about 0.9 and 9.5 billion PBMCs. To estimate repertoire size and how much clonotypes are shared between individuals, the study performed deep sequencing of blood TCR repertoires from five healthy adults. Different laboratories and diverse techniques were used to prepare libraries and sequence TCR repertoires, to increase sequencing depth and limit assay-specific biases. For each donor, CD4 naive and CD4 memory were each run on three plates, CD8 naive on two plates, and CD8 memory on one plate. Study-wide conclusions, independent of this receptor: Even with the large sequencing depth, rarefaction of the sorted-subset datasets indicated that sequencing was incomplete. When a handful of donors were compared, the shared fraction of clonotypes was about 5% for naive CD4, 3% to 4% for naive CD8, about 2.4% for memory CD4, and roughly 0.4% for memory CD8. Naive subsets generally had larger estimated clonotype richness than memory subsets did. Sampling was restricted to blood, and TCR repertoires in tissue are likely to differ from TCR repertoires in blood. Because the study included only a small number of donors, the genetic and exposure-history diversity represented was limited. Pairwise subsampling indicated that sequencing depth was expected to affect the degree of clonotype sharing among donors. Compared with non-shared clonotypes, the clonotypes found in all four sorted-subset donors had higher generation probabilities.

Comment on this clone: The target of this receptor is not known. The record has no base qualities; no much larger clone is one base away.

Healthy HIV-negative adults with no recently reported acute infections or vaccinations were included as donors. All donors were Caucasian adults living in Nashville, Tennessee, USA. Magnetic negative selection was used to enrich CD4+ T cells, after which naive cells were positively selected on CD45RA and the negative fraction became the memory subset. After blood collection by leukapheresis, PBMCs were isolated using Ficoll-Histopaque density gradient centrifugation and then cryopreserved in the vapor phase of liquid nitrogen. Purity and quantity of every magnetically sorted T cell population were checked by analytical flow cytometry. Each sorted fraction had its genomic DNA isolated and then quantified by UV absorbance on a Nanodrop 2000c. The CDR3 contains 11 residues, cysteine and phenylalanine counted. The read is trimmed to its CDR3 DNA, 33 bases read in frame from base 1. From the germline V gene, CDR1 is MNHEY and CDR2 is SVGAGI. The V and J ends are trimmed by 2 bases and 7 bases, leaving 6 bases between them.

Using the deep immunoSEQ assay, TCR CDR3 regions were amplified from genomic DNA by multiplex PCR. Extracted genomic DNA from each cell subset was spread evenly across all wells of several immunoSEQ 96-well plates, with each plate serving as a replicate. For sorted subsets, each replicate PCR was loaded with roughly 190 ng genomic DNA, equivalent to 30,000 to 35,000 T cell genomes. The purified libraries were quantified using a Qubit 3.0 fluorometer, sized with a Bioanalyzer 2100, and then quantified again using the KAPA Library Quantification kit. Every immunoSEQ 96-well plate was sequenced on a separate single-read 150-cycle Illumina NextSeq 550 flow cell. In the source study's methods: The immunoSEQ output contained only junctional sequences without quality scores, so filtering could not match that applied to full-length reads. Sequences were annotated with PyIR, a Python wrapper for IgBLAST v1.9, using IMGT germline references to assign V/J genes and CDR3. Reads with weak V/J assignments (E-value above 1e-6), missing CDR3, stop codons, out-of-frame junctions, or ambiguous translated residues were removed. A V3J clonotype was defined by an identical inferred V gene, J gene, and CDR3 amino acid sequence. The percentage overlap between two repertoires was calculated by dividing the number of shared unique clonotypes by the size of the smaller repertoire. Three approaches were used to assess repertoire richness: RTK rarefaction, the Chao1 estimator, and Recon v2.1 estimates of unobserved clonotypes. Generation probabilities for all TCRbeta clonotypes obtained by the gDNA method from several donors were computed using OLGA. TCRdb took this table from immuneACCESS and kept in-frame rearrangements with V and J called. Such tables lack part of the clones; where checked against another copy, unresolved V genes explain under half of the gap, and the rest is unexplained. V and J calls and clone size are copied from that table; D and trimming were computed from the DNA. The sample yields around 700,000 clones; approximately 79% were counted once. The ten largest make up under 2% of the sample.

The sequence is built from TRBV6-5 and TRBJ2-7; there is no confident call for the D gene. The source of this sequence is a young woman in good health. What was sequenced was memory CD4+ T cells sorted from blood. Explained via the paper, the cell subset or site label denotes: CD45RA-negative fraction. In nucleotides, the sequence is TGTGCCAGCAGTTACCTGGAGGAGCAGTACTTC. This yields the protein CASSYLEEQYF.